This T cell receptor beta chain was recorded in a study of technical replicates of blood from a few donors. Some clones are missing from TCRdb's copy, which holds only in-frame ones; the method was immunoSEQ multiplex PCR. The data contain some 87,000 clones, 96% of them singletons. Germline V gene lookup returns CDR1 LNHDA and CDR2 SQIVND (reference sequence). The V and J ends lost 3 bases and 0 bases respectively, with 11 bases between them. The CDR3 loop spans 15 amino acids. The source of this sequence is a human donor in good health. Sequencing input: T cells isolated from PBMCs. The chain uses TRBV19 and TRBJ1-2; TRBD1 is a possible D gene (5 bases). Written as DNA, the CDR3 is TGTGCCAGTAGTATTCTGACAGCTTCTAACTATGGCTACACCTTC. It specifies CASSILTASNYGYTF. The whole variable domain, remainder taken from reference TRBV19 and TRBJ1-2, is DGGITQSPKYLFRKEGQNVTLSCEQNLNHDAMYWYRQDPGQGLRLIYYSQIVNDFQKGDIAEGYSVSREKKESFPLTVTSAQKNPTAFYLCASSILTASNYGYTFGSGTRLTVV.